The 28 T cell receptor beta chains given below trace back to one sample, sequenced in a study of T cell changes during pregnancy in multiple sclerosis (dated by TCRdb to about 2019). Library preparation employed the immunoSEQ multiplex PCR assay. The table was pulled from immuneACCESS by TCRdb, which kept in-frame rearrangements only. Such tables lose some clones; where checked, under half of the loss comes from unresolved V genes, and the rest has no known cause. The sample includes roughly 71,000 clones, with roughly 92% observed a single time. Approximately 1.6% of the sample lies in the top ten. Sample: peripheral blood, taken in the first trimester of pregnancy. The source is a female donor in good health, enrolled as a control in a pregnancy study.

The chain has TRBV18 and TRBJ2-7; 8 bases line up with TRBD1. The V gene end was trimmed by 2 bases and the J gene end by 5 bases; junction bases not matched to a gene: 8. The CDR3 is 15 amino acids. Germline lookup yields CDR1 KGHSH and CDR2 LQKENI. CDR3 in amino acids: CASSPIAQGVNEQYF. The CDR3 DNA sequence: TGTGCCAGCTCACCAATAGCACAGGGGGTCAACGAGCAGTACTTC.

This clone was counted between two and nine times. V is TRBV19 and J is TRBJ1-1; D ambiguous. Germline V gene data show CDR1 as LNHDA and CDR2 as SQIVND (reference sequence). This CDR3 is built from 13 residues. V lost 1 base, J lost 3 bases, and 6 bases lay in between. CDR3 nucleotide sequence: TGTGCCAGTAGTATAGCAGGCTACACTGAAGCTTTCTTT. It specifies CASSIAGYTEAFF.

The J gene is TRBJ2-1, the V gene TRBV27, with D perhaps TRBD2 (6 bases). The V gene lost 3 bases and the J gene lost 4 bases, with 7 bases spanning the gap. In germline, CDR1 is MNHEY, CDR2 SMNVEV (reference sequence). This CDR3 has 13 residues. In DNA, the CDR3 is TGTGCCAGCAGTTTCGGGAGTTACAATGAGCAGTTCTTC. Protein sequence: CASSFGSYNEQFF.

The rearrangement uses TRBV27 and TRBJ2-5; D might be TRBD1 (6 bases). V was pared by 6 bases and J by 2 bases, with 13 bases between. The CDR3 is made up of 14 amino acids. Looked up from germline, CDR1 is MNHEY and CDR2 is SMNVEV (reference sequence). The CDR3 DNA is TGTGCCAGCAGCGGCCCAGGGGTTCAAGAGACCCAGTACTTC. As protein: CASSGPGVQETQYF.

The rearrangement uses TRBV5-6 and TRBJ1-3; D may be TRBD1 (6 bases). Trimming took off 0 bases at V and 0 bases at J, with 10 bases between the two ends. The CDR3 runs to 16 residues. CDR1 SGHDT and CDR2 YYEEEE come from the germline V gene. DNA of the CDR3: TGTGCCAGCAGCTTGGGCAGGGGACCCTCTGGAAACACCATATATTTT. This codes for CASSLGRGPSGNTIYF.

The V and J genes are TRBV5-1 and TRBJ2-1, with 10 bases matching TRBD2. This CDR3 is 14 amino acids long. With V trimmed by 4 bases and J by 5 bases, 3 bases remained unmatched. Germline CDR1 and CDR2: SGHRS and YFSETQ. DNA of the CDR3: TGCGCCAGCAGCCTAGCGGGAGCCAACAATGAGCAGTTCTTC. It yields the protein CASSLAGANNEQFF.

In its sample, this clone was seen a few times. The V and J genes are TRBV5-1 and TRBJ1-1; D unclear. V was cut by 6 bases and J by 3 bases, with 9 bases left in between. Germline assignment: CDR1 SGHRS and CDR2 YFSETQ. This CDR3 comprises 12 residues. The DNA of the CDR3 is TGCGCCAGCAAGCTCGGGGACACTGAAGCTTTCTTT. Residues: CASKLGDTEAFF.

This chain links TRBV27 with TRBJ2-7; TRBD2 agrees at 9 bases. This CDR3 spans 18 amino acids. The V gene end was trimmed by 1 base and the J gene end by 0 bases; junction bases not matched to a gene: 10. Looked up from germline, CDR1 is MNHEY and CDR2 is SMNVEV (reference sequence). The CDR3 nucleotides are TGTGCCAGCAGTTTATACGGACTAGCGCGAGCTAGCTCCTACGAGCAGTACTTC. Amino acids: CASSLYGLARASSYEQYF.

This clone was counted only a few times. The CDR3 loop is CASSRTDRNTEAFF. The CDR3 DNA sequence: TGTGCCAGCAGCCGCACTGACAGGAACACTGAAGCTTTCTTT. This chain joins TRBV4-2 and TRBJ1-1, with D maybe TRBD1 (5 bases). Trimming left V 4 bases short and J 1 base short, with 10 bases between. The CDR3 extends over 14 amino acids. CDR1 and CDR2 (germline): LGHNA, YNFKEQ.

This chain joins TRBV28 and TRBJ2-2; TRBD1 agrees at 9 bases. There are 15 residues in the CDR3. Germline CDR1 reads MDHEN; CDR2 reads SYDVKM. The junction had 5 bases not matched to a gene; V was cut back by 5 bases and J by 4 bases. For the CDR3, the DNA is TGTGCCAGCAGTGAGATGGACAGGGGCACCGGGGAGCTGTTTTTT. Protein sequence: CASSEMDRGTGELFF.

V is TRBV19 and J is TRBJ1-3; D might be TRBD1 (5 bases). Germline assignment: CDR1 LNHDA and CDR2 SQIVND (reference sequence). Trimming pared 6 bases from V and 6 bases from J, leaving 9 bases between. The CDR3 length is 12 residues. The CDR3 region is CASSDRQNTIYF. For the CDR3, the DNA is TGTGCCAGTAGCGACAGACAAAACACCATATATTTT.

The V and J genes are TRBV5-1 and TRBJ1-2; TRBD1 agrees at 7 bases. CDR3 length equals 13 residues. Germline lookup yields CDR1 SGHRS and CDR2 YFSETQ. Losses at the gene ends were 3 bases for V and 2 bases for J; bases not matched to a gene: 1. DNA for the CDR3: TGCGCCAGCAGCTGGGGACAGAACTATGGCTACACCTTC. This sequence encodes CASSWGQNYGYTF.

The chain recombines TRBV9 with TRBJ2-5; D unclear. Between the trimmed V and J ends, which lost 0 bases and 3 bases, there was a span of 6 bases. This CDR3 has 13 residues. Germline CDR1 reads SGDLS; CDR2 reads YYNGEE. The CDR3 sequence is CASSVGAEETQYF. CDR3 bases: TGTGCCAGCAGCGTAGGGGCAGAAGAGACCCAGTACTTC.

This clone was recorded once. V usage is TRBV5-6 and J usage is TRBJ2-3, with 9 positions matching TRBD2. Germline values: CDR1 SGHDT, CDR2 YYEEEE. The CDR3 totals 14 residues. V lost 0 bases and J lost 6; bases outside the gene matches: 2. The CDR3 region is CASSLGSGGDTQYF. CDR3 sequence (DNA): TGTGCCAGCAGCTTGGGAAGCGGGGGGGATACGCAGTATTTT. Looking up the rest from reference TRBV5-6 and TRBJ2-3 gives the full variable domain: DAGVTQSPTHLIKTRGQQVTLRCSPKSGHDTVSWYQQALGQGPQFIFQYYEEEERQRGNFPDRFSGHQFPNYSSELNVNALLLGDSALYLCASSLGSGGDTQYFGPGTRLTVL.

The rearrangement uses TRBV5-1 and TRBJ1-4; no reliable D call. This CDR3 spans 13 amino acids. The V end lost 3 bases, the J end lost 12 bases, and 15 bases lay between the germline ends. Germline values: CDR1 SGHRS, CDR2 YFSETQ. The CDR3 sequence is CASSSTRSEELFF. CDR3 DNA sequence: TGCGCCAGCAGCTCTACTCGCAGCGAAGAACTGTTTTTT.

The rearrangement links TRBV19 to TRBJ2-2, with D maybe TRBD2 (6 bases). This CDR3 spans 15 amino acids. V dropped 1 base and J dropped 7 bases, with 13 bases sitting between them. Germline loops: CDR1 LNHDA, CDR2 SQIVND (reference sequence). The CDR3 DNA reads TGTGCCAGTAGTATAGTGGGGGGAATCGGCGGGGAGCTGTTTTTT. Its protein product is CASSIVGGIGGELFF.

V is TRBV6-6 and J is TRBJ1-2, with 7 bases lining up with TRBD1. Losses at the gene ends were 6 bases for V and 3 bases for J; bases not matched to a gene: 7. CDR1 and CDR2 (germline): MNHNY, SVGAGI (reference sequence). The CDR3 extends over 14 amino acids. The CDR3 bases are TGTGCCAGCAGATTACAGGGGAAGGACTATGGCTACACCTTC. Translating it yields CASRLQGKDYGYTF.

The CDR3 DNA sequence: TGTGCCAGCAGCCTGACAGGGGGGTTTAGCACAGATACGCAGTATTTT. Its protein product is CASSLTGGFSTDTQYF. This chain uses TRBV7-9 with TRBJ2-3; TRBD1 agrees at 9 bases. The CDR3 has 16 amino acids. V was pared by 5 bases and J by 0 bases, with 6 bases of the junction left unmatched. Germline V gives CDR1 SEHNR, CDR2 FQNEAQ (reference sequence).

This clone showed up just a few times. The chain carries TRBV28 and TRBJ2-3, with 7 bases that match TRBD1. The CDR3 covers 16 residues. V trimming: 6 bases; J trimming: 2 bases; junction bases outside the gene matches: 11. Germline CDR1 MDHEN, CDR2 SYDVKM. CDR3 coding DNA: TGTGCCAGCAGCCAACAGACAGGGTCCTTCACAGATACGCAGTATTTT. Translated: CASSQQTGSFTDTQYF.

The chain has TRBV13 and TRBJ2-3, with D perhaps matching TRBD2 (5 bases). The CDR3 is 18 amino acids. The germline V and J ends were trimmed by 4 bases and 2 bases, with 22 bases remaining between them. Germline V CDR1 and CDR2: PRHDT, FYEKMQ (reference sequence). The CDR3 sequence is CASSSYGMGRPYTDTQYF. The CDR3 nucleotides are TGTGCCAGCAGCTCCTATGGGATGGGGAGACCTTACACAGATACGCAGTATTTT.

DNA for the CDR3: TGTGCCAGCAGCGTCTGGAGTGGCGGCGCAGATACGCAGTATTTT. This translates into CASSVWSGGADTQYF. V usage is TRBV9 and J usage is TRBJ2-3, with D hard to call. The germline CDR1 and CDR2 sequences are SGDLS and YYNGEE. Trimming removed 2 bases at V and 4 bases at J, with 14 bases between. CDR3 size: 15 residues.

The table lists this clone with a count of one. The CDR3 region is CASSSFDRGFNNEQFF. The CDR3, as DNA: TGTGCCAGCAGCTCGTTCGACAGGGGGTTCAACAATGAGCAGTTCTTC. The chain links TRBV7-9 to TRBJ2-1, with 9 bases lining up with TRBD1. This CDR3 comprises 16 residues. CDR1 is SEHNR and CDR2 is FQNEAQ in the germline V gene (reference sequence). The V segment lost 4 bases and the J segment 5 bases; nucleotides outside the gene matches: 9. Looking up the rest from reference TRBV7-9 and TRBJ2-1 gives the full variable domain: DTGVSQNPRHKITKRGQNVTFRCDPISEHNRLYWYRQTLGQGPEFLTYFQNEAQLEKSRLLSDRFSAERPKGSFSTLEIQRTEQGDSAMYLCASSSFDRGFNNEQFFGPGTRLTVL.

The rearrangement joins TRBV5-1 to TRBJ2-2; 7 bases match TRBD2. Germline CDR1 is SGHRS and CDR2 is YFSETQ. CDR3 size: 15 residues. J gave up 5 bases and V 4 bases, and 8 bases lay outside the gene matches. The CDR3 sequence: CASSPRGRKTGELFF. The DNA for the CDR3 is TGCGCCAGCAGCCCCCGCGGGAGAAAAACCGGGGAGCTGTTTTTT.

The chain couples TRBV6-1 to TRBJ1-3; the D gene is possibly TRBD1 (6 bases). The CDR3 has 16 residues. V lost 2 bases to trimming and J lost 0 bases, with 11 bases between them. In germline, CDR1 is MNHNS, CDR2 SASEGT. The CDR3 DNA reads as TGTGCCAGCAGTGAAAGGACAGCCCGCTCTGGAAACACCATATATTTT. Its translation is CASSERTARSGNTIYF.

J is TRBJ2-3 and V is TRBV18; 12 bases align to TRBD2. The CDR3 is 16 amino acids. J lost 2 bases, V lost 6 bases, and 6 bases had no gene match. Germline V CDR1 and CDR2: KGHSH, LQKENI. CDR3 region: CASSSRLAGDTDTQYF. The CDR3 region has the DNA TGTGCCAGCTCGTCCCGACTAGCGGGAGACACAGATACGCAGTATTTT. The full variable domain, its missing parts supplied by reference TRBV18 and TRBJ2-3, is NAGVMQNPRHLVRRRGQEARLRCSPMKGHSHVYWYRQLPEEGLKFMVYLQKENIIDESGMPKERFSAEFPKEGPSILRIQQVVRGDSAAYFCASSSRLAGDTDTQYFGPGTRLTVL.

This chain uses TRBV2 with TRBJ2-1; TRBD2 aligns across 11 bases. The V gene's germline CDR1 is SNHLY and CDR2 FYNNEI. The CDR3 sequence is 16 residues long. V lost 6 bases to trimming and J lost 6 bases; unmatched junction nucleotides: 10. Here the CDR3 reads CASRVSGRADSNEQFF. The CDR3 DNA reads as TGTGCCAGCAGGGTTAGCGGGAGGGCCGATTCCAATGAGCAGTTCTTC.

This clone appeared a few times. The V call is TRBV5-4, the J call TRBJ2-2, with 7 bases that match TRBD1. Trimming took 1 base from V and 5 from J; bases not matched to a gene: 5. Germline V gene sequence: CDR1 SGHNT, CDR2 YYREEE (reference sequence). The CDR3 is 15 amino acids. CDR3 residues: CASSLYGTVTGELFF. CDR3 DNA: TGTGCCAGCAGCTTGTACGGGACAGTAACCGGGGAGCTGTTTTTT.

The J gene is TRBJ1-5, the V gene TRBV28; D is perhaps TRBD1 (6 bases). CDR3 length: 12 residues. The V gene's germline CDR1 is MDHEN and CDR2 SYDVKM. Trimming stripped 8 bases from V and 7 bases from J, with 12 bases between. In DNA form, the CDR3 reads TGTGCCAGCGGGGGGGGCGCACAGCCCCAGCATTTT. Translating it yields CASGGGAQPQHF.